Included here is one TCR beta chain sequence, with context. No antigen is known for it. The germline gene is not matched at one end of the junction; a read error may be the cause. The entry originates in a study of cytomegalovirus exposure and HLA in healthy donors. General study points: Rare TCR sequences predominated, though certain public TCRs were found in many donors.

The primer mix had 60 Vbeta and 13 Jbeta primers. Sequencing used immunoSEQ multiplex PCR; TCRdb keeps in-frame clones, though not all of them. The sample table includes 70,000 or so clones. The donors were healthy bone marrow donors. The germline V gene encodes CDR1 KGHSH and CDR2 LQKENI. The CDR3 covers 14 residues. The chain links TRBV18 to TRBJ2-1; a weak D match, TRBD2 (5 bases). The sample taken for sequencing was PBMCs. The source is a female donor in good health and CMV-seropositive. The CDR3 sequence is CASSPDAVRDLRIF. The CDR3 DNA reads as TGTGCCAGCTCACCCGACGCAGTCCGGGATCTTAGGATCTTC.